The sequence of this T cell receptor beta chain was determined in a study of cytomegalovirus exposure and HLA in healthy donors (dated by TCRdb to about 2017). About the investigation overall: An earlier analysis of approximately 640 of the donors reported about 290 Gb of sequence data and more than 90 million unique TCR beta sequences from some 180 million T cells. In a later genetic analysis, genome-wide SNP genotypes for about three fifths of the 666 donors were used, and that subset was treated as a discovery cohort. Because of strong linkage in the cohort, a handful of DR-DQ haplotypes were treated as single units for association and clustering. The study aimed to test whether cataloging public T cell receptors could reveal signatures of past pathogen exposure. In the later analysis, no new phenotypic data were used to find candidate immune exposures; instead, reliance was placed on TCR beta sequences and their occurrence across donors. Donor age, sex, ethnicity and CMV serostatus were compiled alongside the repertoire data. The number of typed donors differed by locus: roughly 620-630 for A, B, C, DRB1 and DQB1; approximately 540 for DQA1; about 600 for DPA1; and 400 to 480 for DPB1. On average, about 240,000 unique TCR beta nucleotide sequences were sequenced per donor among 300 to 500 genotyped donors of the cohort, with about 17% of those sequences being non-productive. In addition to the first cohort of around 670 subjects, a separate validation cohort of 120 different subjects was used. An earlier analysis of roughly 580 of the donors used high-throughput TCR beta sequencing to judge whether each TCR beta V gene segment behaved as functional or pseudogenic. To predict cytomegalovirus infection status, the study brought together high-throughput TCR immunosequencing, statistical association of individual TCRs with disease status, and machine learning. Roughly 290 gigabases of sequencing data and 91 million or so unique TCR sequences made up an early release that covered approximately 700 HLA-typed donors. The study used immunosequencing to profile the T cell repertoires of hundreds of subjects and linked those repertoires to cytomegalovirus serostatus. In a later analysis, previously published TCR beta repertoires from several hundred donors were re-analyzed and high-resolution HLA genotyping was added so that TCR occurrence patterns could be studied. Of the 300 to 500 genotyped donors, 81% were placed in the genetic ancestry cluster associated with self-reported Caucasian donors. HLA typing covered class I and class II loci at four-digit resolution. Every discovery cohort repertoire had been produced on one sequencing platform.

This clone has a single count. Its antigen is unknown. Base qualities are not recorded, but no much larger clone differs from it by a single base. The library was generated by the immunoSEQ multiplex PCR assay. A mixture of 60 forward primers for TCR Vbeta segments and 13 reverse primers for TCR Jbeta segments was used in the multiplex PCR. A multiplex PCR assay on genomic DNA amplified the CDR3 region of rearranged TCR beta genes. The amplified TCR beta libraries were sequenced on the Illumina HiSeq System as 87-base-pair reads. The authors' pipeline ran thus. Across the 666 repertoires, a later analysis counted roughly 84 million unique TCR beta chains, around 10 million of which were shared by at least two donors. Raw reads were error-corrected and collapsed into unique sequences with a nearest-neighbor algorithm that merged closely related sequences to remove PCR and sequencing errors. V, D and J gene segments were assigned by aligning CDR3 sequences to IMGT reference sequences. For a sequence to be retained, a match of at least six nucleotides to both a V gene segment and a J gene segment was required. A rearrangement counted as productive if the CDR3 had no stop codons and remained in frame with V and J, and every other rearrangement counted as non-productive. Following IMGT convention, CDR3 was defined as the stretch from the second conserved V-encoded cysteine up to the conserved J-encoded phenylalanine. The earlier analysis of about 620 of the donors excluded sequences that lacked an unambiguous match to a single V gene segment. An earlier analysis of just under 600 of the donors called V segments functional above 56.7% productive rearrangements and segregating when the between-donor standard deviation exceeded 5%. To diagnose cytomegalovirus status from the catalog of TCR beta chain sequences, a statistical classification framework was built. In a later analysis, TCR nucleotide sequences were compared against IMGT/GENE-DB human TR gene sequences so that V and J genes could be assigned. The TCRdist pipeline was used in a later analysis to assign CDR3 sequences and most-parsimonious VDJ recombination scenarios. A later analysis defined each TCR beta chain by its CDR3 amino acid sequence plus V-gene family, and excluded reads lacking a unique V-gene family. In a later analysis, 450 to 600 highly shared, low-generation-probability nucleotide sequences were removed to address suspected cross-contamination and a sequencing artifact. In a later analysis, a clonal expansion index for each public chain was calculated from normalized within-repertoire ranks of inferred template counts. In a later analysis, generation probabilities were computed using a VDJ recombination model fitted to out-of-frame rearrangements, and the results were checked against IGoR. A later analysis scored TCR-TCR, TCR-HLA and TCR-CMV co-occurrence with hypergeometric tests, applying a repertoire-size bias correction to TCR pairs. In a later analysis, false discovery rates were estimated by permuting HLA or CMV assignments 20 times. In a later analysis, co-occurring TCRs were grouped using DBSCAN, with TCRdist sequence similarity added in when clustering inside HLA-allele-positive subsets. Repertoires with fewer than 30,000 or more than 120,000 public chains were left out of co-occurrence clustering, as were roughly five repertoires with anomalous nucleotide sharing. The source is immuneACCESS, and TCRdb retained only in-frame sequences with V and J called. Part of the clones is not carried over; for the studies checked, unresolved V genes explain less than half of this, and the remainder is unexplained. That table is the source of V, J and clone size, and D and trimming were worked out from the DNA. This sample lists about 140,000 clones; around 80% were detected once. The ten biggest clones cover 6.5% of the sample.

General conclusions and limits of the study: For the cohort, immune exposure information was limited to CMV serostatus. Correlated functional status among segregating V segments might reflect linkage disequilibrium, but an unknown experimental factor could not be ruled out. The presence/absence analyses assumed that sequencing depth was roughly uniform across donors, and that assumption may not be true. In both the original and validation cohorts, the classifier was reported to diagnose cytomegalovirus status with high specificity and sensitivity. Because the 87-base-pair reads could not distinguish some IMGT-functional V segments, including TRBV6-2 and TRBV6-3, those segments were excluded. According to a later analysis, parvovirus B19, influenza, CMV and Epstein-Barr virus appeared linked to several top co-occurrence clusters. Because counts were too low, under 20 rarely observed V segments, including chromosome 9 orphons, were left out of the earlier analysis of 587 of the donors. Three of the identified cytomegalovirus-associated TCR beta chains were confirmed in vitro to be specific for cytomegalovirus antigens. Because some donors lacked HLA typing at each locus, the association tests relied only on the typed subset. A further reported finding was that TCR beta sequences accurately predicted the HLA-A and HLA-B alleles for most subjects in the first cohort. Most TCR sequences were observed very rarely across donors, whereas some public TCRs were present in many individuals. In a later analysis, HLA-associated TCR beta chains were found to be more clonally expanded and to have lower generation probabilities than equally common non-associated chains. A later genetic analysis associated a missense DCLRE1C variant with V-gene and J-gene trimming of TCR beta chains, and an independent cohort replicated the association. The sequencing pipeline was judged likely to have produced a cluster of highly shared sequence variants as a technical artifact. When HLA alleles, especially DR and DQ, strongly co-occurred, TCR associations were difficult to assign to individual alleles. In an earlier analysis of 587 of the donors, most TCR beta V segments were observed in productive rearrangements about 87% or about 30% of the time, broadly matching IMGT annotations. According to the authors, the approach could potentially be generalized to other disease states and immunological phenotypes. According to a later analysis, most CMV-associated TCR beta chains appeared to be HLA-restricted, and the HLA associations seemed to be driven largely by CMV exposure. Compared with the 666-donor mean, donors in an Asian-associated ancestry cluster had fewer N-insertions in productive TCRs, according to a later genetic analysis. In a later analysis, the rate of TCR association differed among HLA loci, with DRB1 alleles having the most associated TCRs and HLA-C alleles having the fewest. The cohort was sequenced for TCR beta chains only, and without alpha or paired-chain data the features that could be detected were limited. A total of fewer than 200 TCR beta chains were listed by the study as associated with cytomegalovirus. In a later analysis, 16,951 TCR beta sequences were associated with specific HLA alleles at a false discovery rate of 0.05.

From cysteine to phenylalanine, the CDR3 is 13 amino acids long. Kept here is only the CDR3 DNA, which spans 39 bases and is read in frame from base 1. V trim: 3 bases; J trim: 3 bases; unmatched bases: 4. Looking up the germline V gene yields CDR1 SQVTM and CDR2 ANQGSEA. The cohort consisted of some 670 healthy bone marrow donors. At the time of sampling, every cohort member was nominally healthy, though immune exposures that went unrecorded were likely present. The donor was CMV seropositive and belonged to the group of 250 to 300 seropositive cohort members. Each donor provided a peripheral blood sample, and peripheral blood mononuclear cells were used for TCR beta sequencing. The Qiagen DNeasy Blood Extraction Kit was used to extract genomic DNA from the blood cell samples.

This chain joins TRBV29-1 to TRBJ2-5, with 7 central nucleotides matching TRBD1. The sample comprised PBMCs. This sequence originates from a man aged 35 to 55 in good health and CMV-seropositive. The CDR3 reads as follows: CSVDRGLEETQYF. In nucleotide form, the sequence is TGCAGCGTTGACAGGGGGTTAGAAGAGACCCAGTACTTC. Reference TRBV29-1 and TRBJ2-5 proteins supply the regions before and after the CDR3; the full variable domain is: SAVISQKPSRDICQRGTSLTIQCQVDSQVTMMFWYRQQPGQSLTLIATANQGSEATYESGFVIDKFPISRPNLTFSTLTVSNMSPEDSSIYLCSVDRGLEETQYFGPGTRLLVL.